This passage covers 26 T cell receptor beta chains from one sample sequenced in a study of blood T cell repertoires in COVID-19. The method was immunoSEQ multiplex PCR; TCRdb's version includes in-frame clones alone and lacks a portion of them. This table has approximately 170,000 clones, roughly nine tenths appearing once. What was sequenced was peripheral blood. Source of these receptors: a woman aged 70-85 years with acute or convalescent COVID-19.

The chain is built from TRBV4-1 and TRBJ2-7, with D possibly matching TRBD2 (5 bases). The CDR3 runs to 15 residues. The germline V gene has CDR1 MGHRA and CDR2 YSYEKL. Trimming took 0 bases from V and 0 from J, leaving 9 bases between them. The CDR3 sequence is CASSQDPGSSYEQYF. Written as DNA, the CDR3 is TGCGCCAGCAGCCAAGACCCGGGGAGCTCCTACGAGCAGTACTTC.

This clone was picked up one time. V gene TRBV20-1 combines with J gene TRBJ1-5, with TRBD1 matching 8 bases. The CDR3 runs to 15 residues. The germline V gene encodes CDR1 DFQATT and CDR2 SNEGSKA (reference sequence). V shed 3 bases, J shed 6 bases, and the junction held 10 bases outside the gene matches. In nucleotides, the CDR3 is TGCAGTGCTAGTTCTACAGGGGGGGGAGGTCAGCCCCAGCATTTT. This sequence encodes CSASSTGGGGQPQHF.

The rearrangement joins TRBV13 to TRBJ2-6; 8 nucleotides agree with TRBD2. CDR3 length equals 18 residues. With 2 bases clipped from V and 4 bases from J, the junction kept 10 bases outside the gene matches. Germline V gives CDR1 PRHDT, CDR2 FYEKMQ (reference sequence). CDR3 region: CASSLNSGEMEGANVLTF. As DNA, the CDR3 is TGTGCCAGCAGCTTAAATAGCGGGGAAATGGAAGGGGCCAACGTCCTGACTTTC.

The chain couples TRBV19 to TRBJ1-5; 8 bases match TRBD1. The CDR3 covers 15 residues. The V and J ends lost 5 bases and 6 bases, in that order; junction bases with no gene match: 9. Germline V gene data show CDR1 as LNHDA and CDR2 as SQIVND (reference sequence). DNA for the CDR3: TGTGCCAGTAGTGTGGGGCAGGGGGCGCTTCAGCCCCAGCATTTT. The encoded protein is CASSVGQGALQPQHF.

The chain uses TRBV18 and TRBJ2-1, with 7 nucleotides matching TRBD1. The V gene end was trimmed by 0 bases and the J gene end by 7 bases; junction bases not matched to a gene: 9. CDR3 size: 16 residues. Germline CDR1 reads KGHSH; CDR2 reads LQKENI. This CDR3 is CASSPPNRGRYNEQFF. For the CDR3, the DNA is TGTGCCAGCTCACCACCGAATAGGGGGCGGTATAATGAGCAGTTCTTC.

The gene calls are TRBV3-1 (or the pseudogene TRBV3-2) and TRBJ2-7; 8 bases are shared with TRBD2. CDR1 LGHDT and CDR2 YNNKEL come from the germline V gene (reference sequence). The CDR3 totals 15 residues. J was trimmed by 4 bases and V by 1 base; bases with no gene match: 6. The CDR3 loop reads CASSQAGLGIYEQYF. The CDR3 bases are TGTGCCAGCAGCCAAGCGGGACTAGGGATTTACGAGCAGTACTTC.

The chain uses TRBV7-2 and TRBJ1-5; D is ambiguous. Germline loops: CDR1 SGHTA, CDR2 FQGNSA. The CDR3 is made up of 14 amino acids. V was shortened by 3 bases and J by 0 bases, with 6 bases between the two germline ends. CDR3: CASSLTGSNQPQHF. CDR3 nucleotide sequence: TGTGCCAGCAGCTTGACGGGTAGCAATCAGCCCCAGCATTTT.

The chain has TRBV14 and TRBJ1-1, with D perhaps TRBD1 (6 bases). The CDR3 contains 14 residues. CDR1 SGHDN and CDR2 FVKESK come from the germline V gene. V lost 5 bases to trimming and J lost 3 bases, with 13 bases between them. The CDR3 protein is CASSSQGMDTEAFF. Here the CDR3 DNA reads TGTGCCAGCAGCTCTCAGGGGATGGACACTGAAGCTTTCTTT.

This clone was recorded only once. The chain links TRBV28 to TRBJ1-3, with a tentative D call TRBD1 (6 bases). With 6 bases removed from V and 0 bases from J, the gap between germline ends came to 9 bases. This CDR3 spans 14 amino acids. Germline lookup yields CDR1 MDHEN and CDR2 SYDVKM. CDR3 protein: CASSTGISGNTIYF. CDR3 bases: TGTGCCAGCAGCACAGGGATCTCTGGAAACACCATATATTTT.

The chain recombines TRBV25-1 with TRBJ1-1; unclear D gene. CDR3 length: 18 amino acids. Germline CDR1 reads MGHDK; CDR2 reads SYGVNS. V lost 3 bases and J 10 bases, leaving 30 bases between the germline ends. The CDR3 region is CASSDSPRGCWVVCRAFF. Here the CDR3 DNA reads TGTGCCAGCAGTGATAGCCCGCGCGGATGTTGGGTGGTTTGTAGAGCTTTCTTT.

The rearrangement joins TRBV12-3 or TRBV12-4 to TRBJ2-2; a weak D match, TRBD1 (6 bases). This CDR3 region has 13 residues. The V end was cut by 6 bases, the J end by 5 bases, with 10 bases between. The CDR3 here is CASSWTATGELFF. CDR3 nucleotide sequence: TGTGCCAGCAGCTGGACAGCGACCGGGGAGCTGTTTTTT.

This clone has just one count. The chain recombines TRBV25-1 with TRBJ2-6; possible D gene TRBD1, 6 bases. The V gene lost 6 bases and the J gene lost 0 bases, with 15 bases spanning the gap. The CDR3 spans 17 residues. Germline V CDR1 and CDR2: MGHDK, SYGVNS. CDR3 in amino acids: CASSGTGYSSGANVLTF. The CDR3 DNA sequence: TGTGCCAGCAGCGGAACAGGGTACTCCTCTGGGGCCAACGTCCTGACTTTC.

The chain has TRBV3-1 (or the pseudogene TRBV3-2) and TRBJ2-5; the match to TRBD2 covers 7 bases. This CDR3 has 14 amino acids. Germline V lookup: CDR1 LGHDT, CDR2 YNNKEL (reference sequence). V dropped 4 bases and J dropped 5; count of bases not matched to a gene: 7. For the CDR3, the DNA is TGTGCCAGCAGCCCTCGGGGGGAAGCGGAGACCCAGTACTTC. Amino acids: CASSPRGEAETQYF.

The V call is TRBV7-8, the J call TRBJ1-1; D uncertain. CDR3 length: 17 residues. The germline V and J ends were trimmed by 7 bases and 3 bases, with 24 bases remaining between them. The germline V gene encodes CDR1 SGHVS and CDR2 FQNEAQ. CDR3 bases: TGTGCCAGCACGAAGGTTCAGGCACCCACGATGGACACTGAAGCTTTCTTT. This translates into CASTKVQAPTMDTEAFF.

V and J are TRBV19 and TRBJ2-5; 10 nucleotides line up with TRBD2. The CDR3 is 15 amino acids. Losses at the gene ends were 5 bases for V and 5 bases for J; bases not matched to a gene: 8. Germline V gives CDR1 LNHDA, CDR2 SQIVND (reference sequence). The CDR3 spells CASSGAGGPWETQYF. The DNA for the CDR3 is TGTGCCAGTAGTGGAGCGGGAGGGCCGTGGGAGACCCAGTACTTC. Filled out from reference TRBV19 and TRBJ2-5, the complete variable domain reads DGGITQSPKYLFRKEGQNVTLSCEQNLNHDAMYWYRQDPGQGLRLIYYSQIVNDFQKGDIAEGYSVSREKKESFPLTVTSAQKNPTAFYLCASSGAGGPWETQYFGPGTRLLVL.

This rearrangement joins TRBV6-2 or TRBV6-3 to TRBJ1-2, with D tentatively TRBD1 (6 bases). The CDR3 length is 15 residues. Trimming took 0 bases from V and 5 from J, leaving 13 bases between them. Germline-derived CDR1 and CDR2 are MNHEY and SVGEGT. The CDR3 region has the DNA TGTGCCAGCAGTTACTCGTACAGGGAATTATATGGCTACACCTTC. Translation: CASSYSYRELYGYTF.

The rearrangement joins TRBV3-1 (or the pseudogene TRBV3-2) to TRBJ1-2; 8 bases line up with TRBD1. CDR3 size: 15 residues. V was clipped by 8 bases and J by 7 bases; unmatched bases: 15. Germline lookup yields CDR1 LGHDT and CDR2 YNNKEL (reference sequence). Here the CDR3 reads CASRSRQGAAGGYTF. The CDR3 DNA reads as TGTGCCAGCCGGTCCCGCCAGGGGGCGGCAGGTGGCTACACCTTC.

The genes are TRBV6-5 and TRBJ2-1, with 12 bases matching TRBD2. The CDR3 has 15 residues. After removal of 5 bases from V and 2 bases from J, the junction contained 1 base not matched to a gene. Germline CDR1 is MNHEY and CDR2 is SVGAGI. CDR3 coding DNA: TGTGCCAGCAGTCGACTAGCGGGGGCCTACAATGAGCAGTTCTTC. The encoded protein is CASSRLAGAYNEQFF.

The chain is built from TRBV6-2 or TRBV6-3 and TRBJ1-2, with TRBD1 as a possible D gene (5 bases). Germline V lookup: CDR1 MNHEY, CDR2 SVGEGT. The length of the CDR3 is 12 residues. Trimming left V 5 bases short and J 5 bases short, with 9 bases between. The CDR3 here is CASSNQGYGYTF. CDR3 DNA: TGTGCCAGCAGTAATCAGGGATATGGCTACACCTTC.

CDR3 amino acids: CASSLQGGTVTNEKLFF. DNA of the CDR3: TGCGCCAGCAGCTTACAAGGTGGGACAGTAACTAATGAAAAACTGTTTTTT. The V gene is TRBV5-1, the J gene TRBJ1-4; 7 bases map to TRBD1. V lost 2 bases, J lost 1 base, and 8 bases stayed unmatched. Germline CDR1 reads SGHRS; CDR2 reads YFSETQ. CDR3 size: 17 residues.

The CDR3 loop reads CASSQEWQGTQYF. In DNA form, the CDR3 reads TGCGCCAGCAGCCAAGAATGGCAGGGCACGCAGTATTTT. The rearrangement uses TRBV4-1 and TRBJ2-3, with D perhaps TRBD1 (5 bases). This CDR3 has 13 residues. Per the germline V gene, CDR1 is MGHRA and CDR2 is YSYEKL. Trimming cost V 0 bases and J 9 bases, with 10 bases left between them.

To note about this clone: This same CDR3 is encoded by further DNA sequences in the sample. The chain links TRBV19 to TRBJ1-3; 9 bases map to TRBD1. The junction had 1 base not matched to a gene; V was cut back by 3 bases and J by 1 base. The CDR3 is 15 amino acids. Per germline, CDR1 LNHDA and CDR2 SQIVND (reference sequence). The CDR3 sequence is CASSIGQGSGNTIYF. DNA of the CDR3: TGTGCCAGTAGTATCGGACAGGGGTCTGGAAACACCATATATTTT.

This chain uses TRBV5-1 with TRBJ1-6, with D maybe TRBD1 (6 bases). The ends were cut back, 3 bases at V and 10 bases at J, with 14 bases in the middle. The CDR3 contains 14 residues. The V gene's germline CDR1 is SGHRS and CDR2 YFSETQ. The CDR3 coding sequence is TGCGCCAGCAGCTACACAGGGTTGGAATCACCCCTCCACTTT. Translation: CASSYTGLESPLHF.

The chain links TRBV29-1 to TRBJ1-1; D is possibly TRBD1 (6 bases). The CDR3 consists of 13 residues. Germline-derived CDR1 and CDR2 are SQVTM and ANQGSEA. V lost 4 bases, J lost 1 base, and 10 bases lay in between. CDR3: CSVALDRNTEAFF. The CDR3 DNA follows: TGCAGCGTTGCCCTGGACAGGAACACTGAAGCTTTCTTT.

The CDR3 nucleotides are TGTGCCAGCAGTTACTCAGCTTGGAATTCACCCCTCCACTTT. Encoded protein: CASSYSAWNSPLHF. This rearrangement joins TRBV6-2 or TRBV6-3 to TRBJ1-6; D is unresolved. Germline-derived CDR1 and CDR2 are MNHEY and SVGEGT. Trimming stripped 0 bases from V and 7 bases from J, with 7 bases between. The CDR3 is 14 amino acids.

In its sample, this clone was seen many times. This chain uses TRBV6-5 with TRBJ2-7; 9 bases are shared with TRBD2. The CDR3 is 15 amino acids. J gave up 2 bases and V 7 bases, and 9 bases lay outside the gene matches. Per germline, CDR1 MNHEY and CDR2 SVGAGI. The CDR3 DNA is TGTGCCAGCAAGCCGGGACTAGCAGTCCCCTACGAGCAGTACTTC. Protein sequence: CASKPGLAVPYEQYF.